These T cell receptor beta chains were read from a single sample in a study of T cell responses to AZD1222 COVID-19 vaccine. Sequencing was performed with immunoSEQ multiplex PCR; in TCRdb, only in-frame clones are kept and a portion is missing. The repertoire holds 96,000 or so clones, with 89% as singletons. The starting material was peripheral blood, obtained on day 0 of AZD1222 vaccination. Receptors were obtained from an adult in good health. The CDR3 runs from the conserved cysteine through the conserved F or W. A D gene is named only where the DNA matches it firmly.

j_call	d_call	v_call	cdr3_aa
TRBJ2-7	TRBD1	TRBV12-3/TRBV12-4	CASSGQGVYEQYF
TRBJ1-1	NA	TRBV4-2	CASSQDPYGTEAFF
TRBJ1-3	NA	TRBV4-1	CASSVVEVAGNTIYF
TRBJ2-5	NA	TRBV3-1/TRBV3-2	CASSQTQETQYF
TRBJ2-2	NA	TRBV4-2	CASSQEWKNTGELFF
TRBJ1-1	NA	TRBV7-2	CASSLNQGNTEAFF
TRBJ2-3	NA	TRBV7-9	CASSLIMGTDTQYF
TRBJ2-1	TRBD1	TRBV19	CASSMGTAWFNEQFF
TRBJ1-1	NA	TRBV30	CAWSGTGFFTEAFF
TRBJ2-7	NA	TRBV11-2	CASSLGDYEQYF
TRBJ1-3	NA	TRBV3-1/TRBV3-2	CASSRGYSGNTIYF
TRBJ1-1	NA	TRBV2	CASSEARAAGAFF
TRBJ1-2	TRBD1	TRBV5-1	CASSRDRVDDNYGYTF
TRBJ1-3	TRBD1	TRBV4-3	CASSQDGVGDSLSSGNTIYF
TRBJ1-2	TRBD1	TRBV27	CASSSAGTGGYGYTF
TRBJ2-3	NA	TRBV24-1	CATSDFSGDTQYF
TRBJ1-5	NA	TRBV4-2	CASSQDWQPNQPQHF
TRBJ2-5	NA	TRBV3-1/TRBV3-2	CASSQVRTGQETQYF
TRBJ2-5	TRBD2	TRBV2	CASSAIAGAETQYF
TRBJ1-1	TRBD1	TRBV2	CAGGQEINTEAFF
TRBJ2-5	NA	TRBV25-1	CASSLNRPDETQYF
TRBJ1-3	NA	TRBV24-1	CASTRQSSGNTIYF
TRBJ1-5	NA	TRBV6-4	CASSDRESNQPQHF
TRBJ2-1	NA	TRBV23-1	CASSQIPQGGDEQFF
TRBJ1-1	NA	TRBV19	CASSLSAGTEAFF
TRBJ2-2	NA	TRBV9	CASSPAWEGGRELFF
TRBJ2-1	NA	TRBV11-3	CASSLNRDHEQFF
TRBJ1-3	NA	TRBV28	CASSPLSGYGGGNTIYF
TRBJ1-5	NA	TRBV7-9	CASSLTYNQPQHF
TRBJ1-5	TRBD1	TRBV28	CASSPLTGTDNQPQHF
TRBJ1-5	NA	TRBV4-1	CASSPSGGTNQPQHF
TRBJ1-3	NA	TRBV9	CASSVADIGSSGNTIYF
TRBJ1-5	NA	TRBV2	CASSPQVEDQPQHF
TRBJ2-7	TRBD2	TRBV3-1/TRBV3-2	CASSPGPGGGYEQYF
TRBJ2-5	NA	TRBV10-1	CASSETQGASRETQYF
TRBJ1-2	NA	TRBV6-1	CASSEGLGLPGGYTF
TRBJ1-3	NA	TRBV30	CAWSVGTSGNTIYF
TRBJ1-5	TRBD1	TRBV19	CASSSIYRGGNQPQHF
TRBJ1-6	NA	TRBV5-1	CASSLKQGINSPLHF
TRBJ2-1	NA	TRBV2	CASSSWVPYNEQFF
TRBJ2-7	NA	TRBV5-4	CASSSGQPYEQYF
TRBJ1-5	NA	TRBV28	CASSFPRGGDSNQPQHF